The sample holds one count of the clone carrying this T cell receptor (beta chain). This sample stems from a study of blood T cell repertoires in COVID-19. Study context: Sites across the United States, Italy and Spain contributed samples from acute and convalescent COVID-19. From T cells, B-cell-depleted T cells, or PBMCs came the material, which was cDNA or gDNA.

Authors' data handling: Reference gene primer amplification gave estimated nucleated cell counts. TCRdb keeps only in-frame clones here, not all; method: immunoSEQ multiplex PCR. V, J and clone size are those of that table, while D and trimming were read from the DNA. The data contain 85,000 to 130,000 clones, over 55% of them singletons. This TCR was recovered from a human donor with acute or convalescent COVID-19. The donor label of this sample is uncertain. The sample comprised peripheral blood.

DNA of the CDR3: TGTGCCAGCAGCCTCGGTTCGGCGGGCAATCAGCCCCAGCATTTT. As protein: CASSLGSAGNQPQHF. The chain is built from TRBV3-1 (or the pseudogene TRBV3-2) and TRBJ1-5; D unresolved. CDR1 and CDR2 from the germline V gene are LGHDT and YNNKEL (reference sequence). This CDR3 has 15 residues. V lost 4 bases, J lost 2 bases, and 12 bases lay in between.